This is a list of T cell receptor beta chains from one sample in a study of cytomegalovirus exposure and HLA in healthy donors. The method was immunoSEQ multiplex PCR; TCRdb's version includes in-frame clones alone and lacks a portion of them. Among about 95,000 clones listed, approximately 81% were seen once. The specimen was PBMCs. These receptors all stem from a woman in her thirties or forties in good health and CMV-seropositive. Both conserved end residues are part of each CDR3. The D gene is left open where the match is weak. Where a row states a size, it is once, few, many or the class of an expanded clone; other rows omit it.

D: TRBD2; J: TRBJ2-2; V: TRBV5-6; size: .; DNA: TGTGCCAGCGGGAGGCTAGCGGGAGGAACCGGGGAGCTGTTTTTT; CDR3: CASGRLAGGTGELFF
D: .; J: TRBJ2-2; V: TRBV5-4; size: few; DNA: TGTGCCAGCAGCCAAGATCGGCTAGCAGGGGCGAACACCGGGGAGCTGTTTTTT; CDR3: CASSQDRLAGANTGELFF
D: TRBD1; J: TRBJ2-7; V: TRBV19; size: .; DNA: TGTGCCAGTAGACCGGGACAGGGGGTAGATGAGCAGTACTTC; CDR3: CASRPGQGVDEQYF
D: .; J: TRBJ2-2; V: TRBV5-1; size: .; DNA: TGCGCCAGCAGCTTGTCAGCTGGGACAACCGGGGAGCTGTTTTTT; CDR3: CASSLSAGTTGELFF
D: .; J: TRBJ2-2; V: TRBV2; size: .; DNA: TGTGCCAGCAGGACTATGGGTCCCGGGGAGCTGTTTTTT; CDR3: CASRTMGPGELFF
D: .; J: TRBJ2-7; V: TRBV27; size: .; DNA: TGTGCCAGCGGAAGCGGTGTCGGCTACGAGCAGTACTTC; CDR3: CASGSGVGYEQYF
D: TRBD2; J: TRBJ2-1; V: TRBV28; size: .; DNA: TGTGCCAGCAGTTTCCGAAAAGCGGGAGGGAATGAGCAGTTCTTC; CDR3: CASSFRKAGGNEQFF
D: TRBD1; J: TRBJ1-1; V: TRBV18; size: .; DNA: TGTGCCAGCTCAGGACAGGCGAACACTGAAGCTTTCTTT; CDR3: CASSGQANTEAFF
D: TRBD2; J: TRBJ2-2; V: TRBV11-1; size: .; DNA: TGTGCCAGCAGCTTAGAAGGTCTAGCGGGAGGTACCGGGGAGCTGTTTTTT; CDR3: CASSLEGLAGGTGELFF
D: .; J: TRBJ1-1; V: TRBV28; size: .; DNA: TGTGCCAGCAGTACACAGGGTTCTGAAGCTTTCTTT; CDR3: CASSTQGSEAFF
D: .; J: TRBJ1-3; V: TRBV9; size: once; DNA: TGTGCCAGCAGCCCACTGCCCCGTATCTCTGGAAACACCATATATTTT; CDR3: CASSPLPRISGNTIYF
D: TRBD2; J: TRBJ2-6; V: TRBV5-4; size: .; DNA: TGTGCCAGCAGAGCTCCGGGACTAGCGACCGGAGGGGCCAACGTCCTGACTTTC; CDR3: CASRAPGLATGGANVLTF
D: .; J: TRBJ1-2; V: TRBV2; size: .; DNA: TGTGCCAGCAGTGAAGACAAGTGGACTGGAGTTTCCTATGGCTACACCTTC; CDR3: CASSEDKWTGVSYGYTF
D: TRBD2; J: TRBJ2-7; V: TRBV19; size: .; DNA: TGTGCCAGTAGCCCTCGGGTAGCGGGACCCTACGAGCAGTACTTC; CDR3: CASSPRVAGPYEQYF
D: .; J: TRBJ2-7; V: TRBV7-6; size: .; DNA: TGTGCCAGCAGCTTCTACCCTGATGGCGAGCAGTACTTC; CDR3: CASSFYPDGEQYF
D: .; J: TRBJ2-7; V: TRBV2; size: .; DNA: TGTGCCAGCAGTGAAGCTTTGGAGGCCTACGAGCAGTACTTC; CDR3: CASSEALEAYEQYF
D: TRBD1; J: TRBJ2-7; V: TRBV6-6; size: .; DNA: TGTGCCACTTCAACAAGGGGGCCCTACGAGCAGTACTTC; CDR3: CATSTRGPYEQYF
D: TRBD1; J: TRBJ2-3; V: TRBV4-1; size: .; DNA: TGCGCCAGCAGCCAAGGAAAAACCGGGACAGGGTTGGCAGATACGCAGTATTTT; CDR3: CASSQGKTGTGLADTQYF
D: .; J: TRBJ1-1; V: TRBV9; size: few; DNA: TGTGCCAGCAGCGATCCCGGGGGAACTGAAGCTTTCTTT; CDR3: CASSDPGGTEAFF
D: .; J: TRBJ1-4; V: TRBV23-1; size: .; DNA: TGCGCCAGCAGTCCCCCTTCCCGACAGGACACTAATGAAAAACTGTTTTTT; CDR3: CASSPPSRQDTNEKLFF
D: .; J: TRBJ2-7; V: TRBV6-1; size: few; DNA: TGTGCCAGCAGTGTTTCCCCAGAACCTTACGAGCAGTACTTC; CDR3: CASSVSPEPYEQYF
D: TRBD2; J: TRBJ2-2; V: TRBV27; size: .; DNA: TGTGCCAGCAGTTTATCATCCGGGGGCGGGGGGGCCGGGGAGCTGTTTTTT; CDR3: CASSLSSGGGGAGELFF
D: TRBD2; J: TRBJ2-5; V: TRBV7-9; size: .; DNA: TGTGCCAGCAGCTTCGCAGCGGGAGCTGAGACCCAGTACTTC; CDR3: CASSFAAGAETQYF
D: TRBD2; J: TRBJ2-2; V: TRBV28; size: .; DNA: TGTGCCAGCAATAGCCTCGGTGGGACTAGCGGGAAGGACACCGGGGAGCTGTTTTTT; CDR3: CASNSLGGTSGKDTGELFF
D: .; J: TRBJ1-5; V: TRBV28; size: .; DNA: TGTGCCAGCAGTTTATCCGATCAGCCCCAGCATTTT; CDR3: CASSLSDQPQHF
D: .; J: TRBJ1-1; V: TRBV29-1; size: .; DNA: TGCAGCGTTCGTGAACATCCGAACACTGAAGCTTTCTTT; CDR3: CSVREHPNTEAFF
D: .; J: TRBJ2-2; V: TRBV30; size: .; DNA: TGTGCCTGGAGTATACAGCCGAACACCGGGGAGCTGTTTTTT; CDR3: CAWSIQPNTGELFF
D: TRBD2; J: TRBJ2-3; V: TRBV7-9; size: .; DNA: TGTGCCAGCAGCAAAGGACTAGCGGTACATCCAGATACGCAGTATTTT; CDR3: CASSKGLAVHPDTQYF
D: TRBD2; J: TRBJ2-7; V: TRBV4-1; size: .; DNA: TGCGCCAGCAGCCCACGGACTAGCTACGAGCAGTACTTC; CDR3: CASSPRTSYEQYF
D: .; J: TRBJ2-3; V: TRBV7-8; size: .; DNA: TGTGCCAGCAGCCCCGCTCCGGGGAACACAGATACGCAGTATTTT; CDR3: CASSPAPGNTDTQYF
D: TRBD1; J: TRBJ2-7; V: TRBV28; size: .; DNA: TGTGCCAGCCGAAAGGAGGGGACAGGGTTTTCTCTTTTC; CDR3: CASRKEGTGFSLF
D: TRBD2; J: TRBJ2-7; V: TRBV28; size: .; DNA: TGTGCCAGCAGTCCTCATAGCGGGAGCTCCTACGAGCAGTACTTC; CDR3: CASSPHSGSSYEQYF
D: .; J: TRBJ2-7; V: TRBV10-1; size: .; DNA: TGCGCCAGCAGTGAGACAGGCTCCTACGAGCAGTACTTC; CDR3: CASSETGSYEQYF
D: .; J: TRBJ2-7; V: TRBV27; size: once; DNA: TGTGCCAGCAGTTTAAACGGAGGTTGGTGGTACTTC; CDR3: CASSLNGGWWYF
D: .; J: TRBJ2-7; V: TRBV28; size: once; DNA: TGTGCCAGCAGTTTCCATCAAGGGGTTATCCACGAGCAGTACTTC; CDR3: CASSFHQGVIHEQYF
D: TRBD1; J: TRBJ2-7; V: TRBV7-2; size: .; DNA: TGTGCCAGCAGGGCGGCCGGGACAGGGGCCTACGAGCAGTACTTC; CDR3: CASRAAGTGAYEQYF
D: TRBD2; J: TRBJ2-3; V: TRBV9; size: .; DNA: TGTGCCAGCAGCGCCGGGACTAGCGGGATGGTAGATACGCAGTATTTT; CDR3: CASSAGTSGMVDTQYF
D: TRBD2; J: TRBJ2-7; V: TRBV7-9; size: .; DNA: TGTTCCAGCAGCTTAGCCTCATCTAGCGGTGAGATCTACGAGCAGTACTTC; CDR3: CSSSLASSSGEIYEQYF
D: TRBD1; J: TRBJ1-1; V: TRBV6-1; size: .; DNA: TGTGCCAGCAGTCTTACAGGGGATTACACTGAAGCTTTCTTT; CDR3: CASSLTGDYTEAFF
D: .; J: TRBJ1-1; V: TRBV5-1; size: .; DNA: TGCGCCAGCAGCCGAGGGCAGCCTTTGAACACTGAAGCTTTCTTT; CDR3: CASSRGQPLNTEAFF
D: .; J: TRBJ2-7; V: TRBV11-2; size: .; DNA: TGTGCCAGCAGCTTATACGTTGCGAACTCCTACGAGCAGTACTTC; CDR3: CASSLYVANSYEQYF
D: TRBD2; J: TRBJ2-2; V: TRBV30; size: .; DNA: TGTGCCTGGAGTTTCCATTTAGCGGGAGTGGTCGGGGAGCTGTTTTTT; CDR3: CAWSFHLAGVVGELFF
D: .; J: TRBJ1-1; V: TRBV5-1; size: few; DNA: TGCGCCAGCAGCTTGGAAGCGTTCACTGAAGCTTTCTTT; CDR3: CASSLEAFTEAFF
D: TRBD2; J: TRBJ2-7; V: TRBV15; size: .; DNA: TGTGCCACCAGCAGCCAACTAGCGGGAGGGCCCTACGAGCAGTACTTC; CDR3: CATSSQLAGGPYEQYF
D: .; J: TRBJ2-7; V: TRBV5-1; size: .; DNA: TGCGCCAGCAGCTTGTGGCAGGCCTCCTACGAGCAGTACTTC; CDR3: CASSLWQASYEQYF
D: .; J: TRBJ2-7; V: TRBV2; size: .; DNA: TGTGCCAGCAATGGCAGGGTCTCCTACGAGCAGTACTTC; CDR3: CASNGRVSYEQYF
D: .; J: TRBJ2-3; V: TRBV27; size: once; DNA: TGTGCCAGCAGTTTTGTGGGAGTAGATACGCAGTATTTT; CDR3: CASSFVGVDTQYF
D: TRBD2; J: TRBJ2-1; V: TRBV4-2; size: .; DNA: TGTGCCAGCAGCTTGCGGGAGTTCAATGAGCAGTTCTTC; CDR3: CASSLREFNEQFF
D: .; J: TRBJ2-7; V: TRBV7-6; size: .; DNA: TGTGCCAGCAGCTTAGCTGCAGGGTTCTACGAGCAGTACTTC; CDR3: CASSLAAGFYEQYF
D: TRBD2; J: TRBJ2-7; V: TRBV2; size: .; DNA: TGTGCCAGCAGTGAAGAACCCCGGGCTAGCGGGAATCGCGAGCAGTACTTC; CDR3: CASSEEPRASGNREQYF
D: TRBD2; J: TRBJ2-7; V: TRBV30; size: few; DNA: TGTGCCTGGCGACTAGCGGGAGGTGGCGAGCAGTACTTC; CDR3: CAWRLAGGGEQYF
D: .; J: TRBJ2-6; V: TRBV2; size: .; DNA: TGTGCCAGCAGTTGGAATCCCTCGGGCTCTGGGGCCAACGTCCTGACTTTC; CDR3: CASSWNPSGSGANVLTF
D: .; J: TRBJ2-1; V: TRBV28; size: few; DNA: TGTGCCAGCAGTTTTCAGGGGAGCTCCTACAATGAGCAGTTCTTC; CDR3: CASSFQGSSYNEQFF
D: .; J: TRBJ1-3; V: TRBV29-1; size: .; DNA: TGCAGCGTTGAAGACCTTACTGGAAACACCATATATTTT; CDR3: CSVEDLTGNTIYF
D: TRBD1; J: TRBJ2-6; V: TRBV5-1; size: .; DNA: TGCGCCAGCAGCCCTCGACAGGGTTCGAATTCTGGGGCCAACGTCCTGACTTTC; CDR3: CASSPRQGSNSGANVLTF
D: TRBD2; J: TRBJ2-1; V: TRBV2; size: .; DNA: TGTGCCAGCGCCGTCGAAACAGCGGGACTCAATGAGCAGTTCTTC; CDR3: CASAVETAGLNEQFF
D: TRBD2; J: TRBJ2-5; V: TRBV27; size: .; DNA: TGTGCCAGCAGTTCCCTCTGGACTAGCGGGAACGAAGAGACCCAGTACTTC; CDR3: CASSSLWTSGNEETQYF